This TCR beta chain came from a study of T cells in Graves' hyperthyroidism and ophthalmopathy. This CDR3 has 18 residues. J was trimmed by 7 bases and V by 1 base; bases with no gene match: 11. Germline CDR1 and CDR2: LNHDA and SQIVND (reference sequence). As regards this clonotype: Its specificity is unknown.

Regions amplified from RNA transcripts were the TCR beta CDR3 regions. An initial round of RT-PCR targeting the TCR CDR3 relied on the HTBI primer set. TCRdb re-analysed the multiplex PCR reads in MiXCR, keeping a single row per CDR3 protein. Among about 360,000 distinct CDR3 sequences, about 14% were seen once, and the ten largest hold less than 25%. Overall study findings and caveats: Ophthalmopathy was model-predicted a median around 6.7 months pre-onset.

Patients were aged 18 to 65, had disease duration under 2 months, and had newly diagnosed hyperthyroidism. Clinical symptoms, serum thyroxine, TRAb, thyroid ultrasound and orbital computed tomography informed diagnoses. The blood sample predates any ophthalmopathy symptoms, coming from first hyperthyroidism diagnosis. Specimen: blood. The origin of this receptor is a man younger than 45 with Graves' hyperthyroidism that later progressed to Graves' ophthalmopathy. The chain combines TRBV19 with TRBJ2-1; TRBD2 matches at 12 bases. The CDR3 loop reads CASSIAPTSGGRGNEQFF. The CDR3 region has the DNA TGTGCCAGTAGTATAGCCCCGACTAGCGGGGGCCGAGGGAATGAGCAGTTCTTC.